Sequencing of this TCR beta chain was carried out in a study of blood T cell repertoires in COVID-19. For the study at large: The samples span acute and convalescent COVID-19 from the United States, Italy and Spain. PBMCs, B-cell-depleted T cells, or T cells were the source of the cDNA or gDNA that made up the material.

In the original analysis: Estimates of nucleated cell counts were drawn from the amplification of reference gene primers. The method was immunoSEQ multiplex PCR; TCRdb's version includes in-frame clones alone and lacks a portion of them. V and J calls and clone size come straight from that table; D and trimming were deduced from the DNA. This sample yields fewer than 250,000 clones, of which approximately 90% are seen a single time; about 4.5% belongs to the top ten. The CDR3 runs to 16 residues. J lost 0 bases, V lost 1 base, and 2 bases had no gene match. Germline V gene data show CDR1 as MDHEN and CDR2 as SYDVKM.

The origin of this receptor is a man between 50 and 59 years old with acute or convalescent COVID-19. Sequenced: peripheral blood. V usage is TRBV28 and J usage is TRBJ2-7; 11 bases align to TRBD1. The CDR3 sequence: CASSLLGTGGSYEQYF. CDR3 coding DNA: TGTGCCAGCAGTTTATTAGGGACAGGGGGCTCCTACGAGCAGTACTTC.